The clone carrying this T cell receptor (beta chain) was counted at least ten times. The sample originates from a study of early T cells in non-severe SARS-CoV-2 infection. This CDR3 has 13 residues. V was trimmed by 5 bases and J by 5 bases, leaving 12 bases between them. Germline CDR1 SEHNR, CDR2 FQNEAQ (reference sequence). Tagging with unique molecular identifiers was applied to individual cDNA molecules. TCRdb re-derived calls from the 5' RACE reads in MiXCR, one entry per CDR3 protein. The table has some 38,000 distinct CDR3 sequences, about 5% seen once; the top ten hold about a sixth. Material: whole blood. J is TRBJ2-5 and V is TRBV7-9; D is perhaps TRBD1 (6 bases). The sequence was obtained from an adult who was a healthcare worker with PCR-confirmed SARS-CoV-2 infection or an uninfected control (not recorded which). Here the CDR3 reads CASSRRGLETQYF. DNA of the CDR3: TGTGCCAGCAGCCGCAGGGGTCTGGAGACCCAGTACTTC.